This T cell receptor (beta chain) was profiled in a study of OX40 agonist ivuxolimab in advanced cancers. Broadly, across the study: Ivuxolimab was an agonistic, fully human IgG2 monoclonal antibody directed against OX40 (CD134), a costimulatory receptor. Intravenous ivuxolimab was administered to patients every 2 weeks at six dose levels: 0.01, 0.1, 0.3, 1.5, 3 and 10 mg/kg. Of the roughly 54 patients in dose escalation, about 20 had hepatocellular carcinoma, approximately 15 had melanoma, 9 had renal cell carcinoma and 9 had head and neck cancer. A male proportion of under 85% and a mean age of approximately 55 years, ranging from about 23 to 90, were recorded for the dose-escalation cohort. Patients were allowed to have had prior anti-PD-1, anti-PD-L1 or anti-CTLA-4 therapy, and approximately 40% of the dose-escalation patients had been treated with checkpoint inhibitors. Partial responses were achieved by three dose-escalation patients, of whom one had hepatocellular carcinoma and two had cutaneous melanoma. The purpose of peripheral TCRbeta sequencing was to test whether ivuxolimab changed TCR sequence diversity and led to clonal T-cell expansion. The monotherapy dose-escalation portion (N of about 50 patients) of the phase I ivuxolimab trial is reported in the paper. The study at large found these results: Low levels of normalized T-cell clonal expansion were also seen in some patients who did not respond. Clonal expansion of both CD4+ and CD8+ blood T cells was observed from baseline to week 6 at doses 0.1 to 3.0 mg/kg. After ivuxolimab, expanded clones were on average more numerous among CD8+ T cells than among CD4+ T cells. Partial responders in the 0.1-3.0 mg/kg groups had among the lowest normalized peripheral clonal expansion, especially among CD8+ T cells. Which antigens the clonally expanded peripheral T cells were specific for was not determined.

For CDR1 and CDR2, the germline V gene lists SGHVS and FNYEAQ. Trimming takes 5 bases from V and 2 bases from J, and the germline ends sit 13 bases apart. From its cysteine to its valine, the CDR3 spans 14 amino acids. Only the CDR3 portion is preserved as DNA: 42 bases, with reading frame beginning at the first base. Genomic DNA was isolated from the sorted cells so that the TCRbeta CDR3 region could be sequenced. The immunoSEQ Assay was used for sequencing of TCRbeta CDR3 regions. In its TCRdb copy, this immuneACCESS table keeps in-frame sequences only and misses some clones. Where compared with another copy, unresolved V genes explain less than half of these, and the others have no known cause. This sample has fewer than 65,000 clones in its table, and about 90% of those were observed once. Of the sample, around 3.9% is held by the ten largest clones. Patients with a history of autoimmune disease or receiving systemic immunosuppression were excluded from the trial. Peripheral blood for TCR sequencing was collected from all dose cohorts at baseline, on cycle 4 day 1, and on cycle 7 day 1. The samples were drawn from a first-in-human, open-label, multicenter phase I dose-escalation trial of ivuxolimab. The trial enrolled adults with locally advanced or metastatic head and neck squamous cell, hepatocellular, melanoma or renal cell carcinoma. Before TCR sequencing, CD4+ and CD8+ T cells were separately sorted from peripheral blood.

Concerning this clone: Its antigen target is currently unknown. Within one base of it there is no much larger clone, and no base qualities were kept.

The receptor was derived from an adult with an advanced solid tumor such as melanoma, head and neck, liver or kidney cancer. This specimen consisted of CD4+ or CD8+ T cells sorted from blood, obtained in a trial of the OX40 agonist ivuxolimab. The sequence joins TRBV7-6 to TRBJ2-7; TRBD2 could be the D gene, as 5 bases match. The nucleotides are TGTGCCAGCAGCATCGGACGGGGAGCCTACGAGCAGTACGTC. Its coded protein is CASSIGRGAYEQYV.